This entry lists 31 T cell receptor beta chains sequenced from one sample in a study of blood T cell repertoires in COVID-19. TCRdb's copy holds only in-frame clones and misses some; the assay was immunoSEQ multiplex PCR. The top ten clones hold approximately 11% of a sample with roughly 160,000 clones, over 70% of them seen once. The sequencing sample was made of PBMCs or T cells enriched from blood (not recorded which). These receptors all come from a man aged 50 or older who had recovered from COVID-19.

This clone was detected a few times. The chain links TRBV11-2 to TRBJ2-5; 9 bases map to TRBD2. This CDR3 contains 16 residues. Germline CDR1 SGHAT, CDR2 FQNNGV. V was pared by 1 base and J by 4 bases, with 7 bases of the junction left unmatched. In nucleotides, the CDR3 is TGTGCCAGCAGCTTAGCTCTAGCGGGATTGTCAGAGACCCAGTACTTC. Protein product: CASSLALAGLSETQYF.

The rearrangement links TRBV5-1 to TRBJ1-1, with 7 bases that match TRBD1. Germline CDR1 SGHRS, CDR2 YFSETQ. The junction had 2 bases not matched to a gene; V was cut back by 3 bases and J by 0 bases. The CDR3 extends over 14 amino acids. The CDR3 DNA reads as TGCGCCAGCAGCTCAAGGGGGCTGAACACTGAAGCTTTCTTT. Residues: CASSSRGLNTEAFF.

This sequence joins TRBV18 and TRBJ2-5; D possibly corresponds to TRBD2 (6 bases). Germline V lookup: CDR1 KGHSH, CDR2 LQKENI. The CDR3 length is 15 residues. V lost 2 bases and J lost 1, with 11 bases in between. The CDR3 coding sequence is TGTGCCAGCTCACCATGGCAGGGAGGCCAAGAGACCCAGTACTTC. This translates into CASSPWQGGQETQYF.

The chain employs TRBV3-1 (or the pseudogene TRBV3-2) and TRBJ2-7; TRBD2 matches at 7 bases. The germline V gene encodes CDR1 LGHDT and CDR2 YNNKEL (reference sequence). V lost 4 bases and J lost 2; bases outside the gene matches: 8. The CDR3 is 15 residues long. For the CDR3, the DNA is TGTGCCAGCAGCCTACAACCTGGGGGGGCCTACGAGCAGTACTTC. It translates to CASSLQPGGAYEQYF.

This clone occurred a few times. The chain links TRBV2 to TRBJ1-6, with D unclear. V was clipped by 6 bases and J by 7 bases, with 13 bases between them. Germline V gene lookup returns CDR1 SNHLY and CDR2 FYNNEI. The CDR3 loop spans 14 amino acids. The DNA for the CDR3 is TGTGCCAGCAGGGACTCGTTCCCCAATTCACCCCTCCACTTT. It is translated as CASRDSFPNSPLHF.

The V call is TRBV5-1, the J call TRBJ2-5; 8 positions agree with TRBD1. The CDR3 loop spans 16 amino acids. CDR1 is SGHRS and CDR2 is YFSETQ in the germline V gene. The V and J ends lost 3 bases and 6 bases, in that order; junction bases with no gene match: 13. The CDR3 here is CASSSEMTGVLQTQYF. DNA of the CDR3: TGCGCCAGCAGCTCGGAGATGACAGGGGTGTTACAGACCCAGTACTTC.

The chain uses TRBV28 and TRBJ1-6; no firm D call. With 3 bases removed from V and 7 bases from J, the gap between germline ends came to 4 bases. The CDR3 consists of 12 residues. The germline V gene has CDR1 MDHEN and CDR2 SYDVKM. In nucleotides, the CDR3 is TGTGCCAGCAGTTTTGGCAATTCACCCCTCCACTTT. It yields the protein CASSFGNSPLHF.

The genes are TRBV29-1 and TRBJ1-2, with 9 bases identical to TRBD1. CDR1 is SQVTM and CDR2 is ANQGSEA in the germline V gene. V gave up 6 bases and J gave up 2 bases; unmatched junction bases: 4. The length of the CDR3 is 13 residues. In DNA form, the CDR3 reads TGCAGCGTCTCCGGGACAGGGAACTATGGCTACACCTTC. Amino acids: CSVSGTGNYGYTF.

The J gene is TRBJ2-5, the V gene TRBV2; TRBD2 matches 13 bases. Germline V lookup: CDR1 SNHLY, CDR2 FYNNEI. V shed 4 bases, J shed 5 bases, and the junction held 7 bases outside the gene matches. CDR3 length equals 16 residues. CDR3 in amino acids: CASSGRTSGGVETQYF. The CDR3 coding sequence is TGTGCCAGCAGTGGCCGGACTAGCGGGGGTGTGGAGACCCAGTACTTC.

The chain combines TRBV28 with TRBJ1-5; TRBD1 matches at 10 bases. V was pared by 2 bases and J by 7 bases, with 5 bases of the junction left unmatched. This CDR3 has 15 residues. Germline V gene lookup returns CDR1 MDHEN and CDR2 SYDVKM. The CDR3 reads CASSLGQGVGQPQHF. DNA for the CDR3: TGTGCCAGCAGTTTAGGACAGGGGGTAGGACAGCCCCAGCATTTT.

J is TRBJ2-2 and V is TRBV14; TRBD1 might be the D (5 bases). With 4 bases removed from V and 2 bases from J, the gap between germline ends came to 11 bases. The germline V gene has CDR1 SGHDN and CDR2 FVKESK. CDR3 length: 15 amino acids. The CDR3 DNA reads as TGTGCCAGCAGCCTGGTCAGGGTAAACACCGGGGAGCTGTTTTTT. As protein: CASSLVRVNTGELFF.

This clone appeared once. The chain combines TRBV5-4 with TRBJ2-1, with a weak D call TRBD2 (6 bases). The CDR3 runs 15 residues. V was trimmed by 0 bases and J by 3 bases, leaving 10 bases between them. CDR1 is SGHNT, CDR2 YYREEE, per germline (reference sequence). CDR3 residues: CASSLGSGHYNEQFF. The CDR3 coding sequence is TGTGCCAGCAGCTTGGGAAGCGGGCACTACAATGAGCAGTTCTTC.

The rearrangement links TRBV28 to TRBJ1-5; 7 bases agree with TRBD1. This CDR3 region has 13 residues. The V gene's germline CDR1 is MDHEN and CDR2 SYDVKM. Trimming cost V 6 bases and J 9 bases; bases outside gene matches: 8. The CDR3 DNA sequence: TGTGCCAGCAGGAAGACAGGGCCGGGGCCCCAGCATTTT. Translated: CASRKTGPGPQHF.

This chain connects TRBV7-8 to TRBJ2-3, with D perhaps TRBD1 (5 bases). This CDR3 spans 16 amino acids. With 2 bases removed from V and 2 bases from J, the gap between germline ends came to 14 bases. Germline-derived CDR1 and CDR2 are SGHVS and FQNEAQ. The CDR3 sequence is CASSLSQAGPTDTQYF. The CDR3 DNA reads as TGTGCCAGCAGCTTAAGCCAGGCAGGGCCCACAGATACGCAGTATTTT.

The chain combines TRBV10-3 with TRBJ1-2, with a possible D match to TRBD1 (5 bases). This CDR3 region has 15 residues. V shed 5 bases and J shed 1 base, with 14 bases lying between them. Germline lookup yields CDR1 ENHRY and CDR2 SYGVKD. Here the CDR3 DNA reads TGTGCCATCAGTCAACAGGAGGGCTTTAACTATGGCTACACCTTC. Its translation is CAISQQEGFNYGYTF.

The gene calls are TRBV7-3 and TRBJ2-1, with TRBD1 matching 7 bases. CDR3 size: 15 residues. Germline V CDR1 and CDR2: SGHTA, FQGTGA. V lost 3 bases to trimming and J lost 6 bases; unmatched junction nucleotides: 8. CDR3 coding DNA: TGTGCCAGCAGCTTTGGACAGGTGGGCTCCAATGAGCAGTTCTTC. Translation: CASSFGQVGSNEQFF.

This chain links TRBV19 with TRBJ1-5; D is ambiguous. The germline V gene encodes CDR1 LNHDA and CDR2 SQIVND (reference sequence). The CDR3 runs 14 residues. Deletions cut 3 bases from V and 4 bases from J, with 10 bases between. The CDR3 region has the DNA TGTGCCAGTAGTATGGGGAGGCCAAATCAGCCCCAGCATTTT. This gives the protein CASSMGRPNQPQHF.

V is TRBV5-4 and J is TRBJ1-2, with a tentative D call TRBD1 (5 bases). The CDR3 length is 14 residues. V dropped 4 bases and J dropped 4 bases, with 14 bases sitting between them. In germline, CDR1 is SGHNT, CDR2 YYREEE (reference sequence). CDR3 loop: CASSPRGGSYGYTF. CDR3 bases: TGTGCCAGCAGCCCCCGTGGGGGGAGCTATGGCTACACCTTC.

The V call is TRBV6-2 or TRBV6-3, the J call TRBJ1-1; D gene uncertain. V dropped 6 bases and J dropped 4 bases, with 27 bases sitting between them. Germline CDR1 is MNHEY and CDR2 is SVGEGT. The CDR3 loop spans 18 amino acids. This CDR3 reads CASSNRPGAAVPPTEAFF. CDR3 nucleotide sequence: TGTGCCAGCAGCAATAGACCCGGCGCAGCGGTCCCCCCCACTGAAGCTTTCTTT.

The chain recombines TRBV6-4 with TRBJ2-3, with 7 bases that match TRBD2. Germline V gene sequence: CDR1 MRHNA, CDR2 SNTAGT. V dropped 0 bases and J dropped 0; count of bases not matched to a gene: 0. CDR3 length: 15 amino acids. The CDR3 DNA follows: TGTGCCAGCAGTGACTCACTAGCGAGCACAGATACGCAGTATTTT. This codes for CASSDSLASTDTQYF.

The V call is TRBV5-1, the J call TRBJ2-1; weak D call: TRBD2 (7 bases). V lost 3 bases and J lost 4, with 14 bases in between. The CDR3 is made up of 15 amino acids. Germline values: CDR1 SGHRS, CDR2 YFSETQ. CDR3: CASSSTGRVYNEQFF. The CDR3, as DNA: TGCGCCAGCAGCTCAACAGGGAGGGTGTACAATGAGCAGTTCTTC.

The chain is built from TRBV7-9 and TRBJ2-1; TRBD1 agrees at 9 bases. The CDR3 runs to 15 residues. The ends lost 4 bases at V and 10 bases at J; junction bases unmatched: 11. CDR1 is SEHNR and CDR2 is FQNEAQ in the germline V gene (reference sequence). The CDR3 protein is CASSSTGTGRYEQFF. CDR3 bases: TGTGCCAGCAGCTCCACCGGGACAGGGAGATACGAGCAGTTCTTC.

The genes are TRBV27 and TRBJ1-1; D unresolved. CDR1 MNHEY and CDR2 SMNVEV come from the germline V gene (reference sequence). The CDR3 consists of 13 residues. V gave up 3 bases and J gave up 1 base, with 6 bases separating them. CDR3 amino acids: CASSFEGNTEAFF. DNA of the CDR3: TGTGCCAGCAGTTTTGAGGGGAACACTGAAGCTTTCTTT.

This rearrangement joins TRBV18 to TRBJ2-7, with a tentative D call TRBD1 (5 bases). Germline CDR1 reads KGHSH; CDR2 reads LQKENI. The V end lost 0 bases, the J end lost 4 bases, and 13 bases lay between the germline ends. The CDR3 sequence is 15 residues long. In DNA, the CDR3 is TGTGCCAGCTCACCACCGGTCCCAGGGCAATACGAGCAGTACTTC. Its protein product is CASSPPVPGQYEQYF.

This chain's CDR3 is CASGDRASSGNTIYF. The DNA of the CDR3 is TGTGCCAGCGGGGACAGGGCGAGCTCTGGAAACACCATATATTTT. The chain employs TRBV4-2 and TRBJ1-3; TRBD1 aligns across 9 bases. Germline V gives CDR1 LGHNA, CDR2 YNFKEQ. This CDR3 contains 15 residues. V lost 8 bases and J lost 0; bases outside the gene matches: 5.

There are a few counts of this clone. V gene TRBV3-1 (or the pseudogene TRBV3-2) combines with J gene TRBJ1-1; no reliable D call. Germline V gene sequence: CDR1 LGHDT, CDR2 YNNKEL (reference sequence). The CDR3 sequence is 14 residues long. V was trimmed by 2 bases and J by 1 base, leaving 8 bases between them. The CDR3 loop reads CASSQISENTEAFF. The CDR3, as DNA: TGTGCCAGCAGCCAAATCAGTGAGAACACTGAAGCTTTCTTT.

J is TRBJ2-7 and V is TRBV6-5; no clear D. This CDR3 spans 14 amino acids. CDR1 and CDR2 (germline): MNHEY, SVGAGI. Trimming removed 0 bases from V and 2 bases from J, with 8 bases in between. The CDR3 DNA is TGTGCCAGCAGTTACTCGACTCCTCCCTACGAGCAGTACTTC. Residues: CASSYSTPPYEQYF.

V gene TRBV4-1 combines with J gene TRBJ2-1; TRBD2 agrees at 10 bases. The V segment lost 1 base and the J segment 8 bases; nucleotides outside the gene matches: 8. This CDR3 has 16 amino acids. CDR1 is MGHRA and CDR2 is YSYEKL in the germline V gene. CDR3 bases: TGCGCCAGCAGCCAAGCAGTCAGCGGGGGGGCCGATGAGCAGTTCTTC. Translation: CASSQAVSGGADEQFF.

This clone was seen a single time. V and J are TRBV28 and TRBJ2-7; 8 nucleotides agree with TRBD2. The CDR3 extends over 14 amino acids. J lost 5 bases, V lost 6 bases, and 9 bases had no gene match. The germline CDR1 and CDR2 sequences are MDHEN and SYDVKM. CDR3 residues: CASSPGTRPHEQYF. The CDR3 DNA reads as TGTGCCAGCAGCCCCGGGACTAGACCCCACGAGCAGTACTTC.

This clone was seen a single time. The chain is built from TRBV3-1 (or the pseudogene TRBV3-2) and TRBJ2-1; the match to TRBD2 covers 14 bases. Germline V gene sequence: CDR1 LGHDT, CDR2 YNNKEL (reference sequence). The V segment lost 6 bases and the J segment 7 bases; nucleotides outside the gene matches: 5. The CDR3 consists of 15 residues. CDR3 nucleotides: TGTGCCAGCAGTCTGACTAGCGGGAGGGGTAATGAGCAGTTCTTC. This sequence encodes CASSLTSGRGNEQFF.

The gene calls are TRBV27 and TRBJ2-7; D perhaps matches TRBD2 (5 bases). This CDR3 is 16 amino acids long. Trimming left V 5 bases short and J 0 bases short, with 17 bases between. Looked up from germline, CDR1 is MNHEY and CDR2 is SMNVEV (reference sequence). The CDR3 coding sequence is TGTGCCAGCAGTGCCACTAGTTGGAAAATCTCCTACGAGCAGTACTTC. It specifies CASSATSWKISYEQYF.